The 25 T cell receptor beta chains in this list originate from one sample, sequenced in a study of blood T cell repertoires in COVID-19. Sequenced by immunoSEQ multiplex PCR; TCRdb stores in-frame clones only, minus some. The sample includes about 190,000 clones, about 87% of them seen just once. What was sequenced was peripheral blood. All receptors derive from a woman in her 70s with COVID-19, enrolled during active disease.

The V gene is TRBV7-6, the J gene TRBJ1-5, with D uncertain. The CDR3 is 15 amino acids. V was cut by 1 base and J by 1 base, with 8 bases left in between. The germline gives CDR1 SGHVS, CDR2 FNYEAQ. The CDR3 loop is CASSLVPQSNQPQHF. CDR3 DNA sequence: TGTGCCAGCAGCTTAGTTCCACAGAGCAATCAGCCCCAGCATTTT. Complete variable domain (other parts from reference TRBV7-6 and TRBJ1-5): GAGVSQSPRYKVTKRGQDVALRCDPISGHVSLYWYRQALGQGPEFLTYFNYEAQQDKSGLPNDRFSAERPEGSISTLTIQRTEQRDSAMYRCASSLVPQSNQPQHFGDGTRLSIL.

This chain connects TRBV6-6 to TRBJ2-5; D call uncertain. V lost 0 bases, J lost 1 base, and 9 bases lay in between. The CDR3 length is 15 residues. Germline V gives CDR1 MNHNY, CDR2 SVGAGI (reference sequence). CDR3 in amino acids: CASSYSRPVQETQYF. CDR3 in DNA: TGTGCCAGCAGTTACTCGAGGCCAGTCCAAGAGACCCAGTACTTC.

This chain links TRBV11-3 with TRBJ2-1; a possible D gene is TRBD2 (5 bases). Trimming took 1 base from V and 4 from J, leaving 11 bases between them. CDR3 size: 15 residues. Germline assignment: CDR1 SGHNT and CDR2 YENEEA. CDR3 bases: TGTGCCAGCAGCTTAGCCCAGCGGAAATACAATGAGCAGTTCTTC. Its translation is CASSLAQRKYNEQFF.

The chain combines TRBV2 with TRBJ2-7; 14 nucleotides match TRBD2. The CDR3 is 15 amino acids. Germline V gene lookup returns CDR1 SNHLY and CDR2 FYNNEI. V trimming: 4 bases; J trimming: 6 bases; junction bases outside the gene matches: 5. In DNA form, the CDR3 reads TGTGCCAGCAGTGGGGGACTAGCGGGAGCGAGCGAGCAGTACTTC. Protein: CASSGGLAGASEQYF.

This clone has a handful of counts. The chain joins TRBV6-5 to TRBJ2-1; TRBD1 aligns across 8 bases. The CDR3 spans 15 residues. CDR1 MNHEY and CDR2 SVGAGI come from the germline V gene. Germline trimming cut 2 bases from V and 3 bases from J; bases unmatched to any gene: 3. The CDR3 region is CASSYTTGVYNEQFF. CDR3 bases: TGTGCCAGCAGTTACACGACAGGGGTCTACAATGAGCAGTTCTTC.

This sequence joins TRBV24-1 and TRBJ1-2; 9 nucleotides agree with TRBD1. V lost 3 bases to trimming and J lost 4 bases; unmatched junction nucleotides: 5. This CDR3 is 15 amino acids long. Germline V lookup: CDR1 KGHDR, CDR2 SFDVKD. The CDR3 loop is CATSDGTGMIYGYTF. DNA of the CDR3: TGTGCCACCAGTGATGGGACAGGGATGATCTATGGCTACACCTTC.

The chain employs TRBV7-3 and TRBJ1-6, with D tentatively TRBD1 (5 bases). Trimming shortened V by 5 bases and J by 7 bases, and 15 bases separated the two germline ends. The germline CDR1 and CDR2 sequences are SGHTA and FQGTGA. This CDR3 has 15 residues. CDR3 in DNA: TGTGCCAGCAGCCGCTCCGGGGGGAGGAATTCACCCCTCCACTTT. Encoded protein: CASSRSGGRNSPLHF.

This chain connects TRBV7-2 to TRBJ2-7; D unresolved. Germline V CDR1 and CDR2: SGHTA, FQGNSA. CDR3 length equals 14 residues. V was shortened by 5 bases and J by 7 bases, with 18 bases between the two germline ends. CDR3 sequence (DNA): TGTGCCAGCAGCATAAGACCGCAGACTGGTGAGCAGTACTTC. Protein product: CASSIRPQTGEQYF.

This sequence joins TRBV6-5 and TRBJ1-1, with TRBD1 matching over 7 bases. Unmatched junction bases numbered 6, after V lost 0 bases and J lost 11 bases. Per germline, CDR1 MNHEY and CDR2 SVGAGI. This CDR3 comprises 13 residues. The CDR3 DNA reads TGTGCCAGCAGTTACTCATTTCTGGGACAGGCTTTCTTT. Amino acids: CASSYSFLGQAFF.

The J gene is TRBJ1-1, the V gene TRBV6-5; 7 bases are shared with TRBD1. This CDR3 has 13 amino acids. Germline-derived CDR1 and CDR2 are MNHEY and SVGAGI. After removal of 5 bases from V and 5 bases from J, the junction contained 5 bases not matched to a gene. CDR3 sequence: CASSRQGETEAFF. The CDR3 region has the DNA TGTGCCAGCAGTCGACAGGGTGAGACTGAAGCTTTCTTT.

The V call is TRBV6-2 or TRBV6-3, the J call TRBJ2-2, with D possibly TRBD2 on 6 matching bases. The CDR3 has 17 residues. V lost 2 bases and J lost 1, with 14 bases in between. The germline V gene encodes CDR1 MNHEY and CDR2 SVGEGT. CDR3 sequence: CASSYGGRAGNTGELFF. The CDR3 coding sequence is TGTGCCAGCAGTTACGGAGGGAGAGCGGGGAACACCGGGGAGCTGTTTTTT.

The rearrangement joins TRBV2 to TRBJ2-7; the D gene is possibly TRBD1 (6 bases). V was clipped by 4 bases and J by 5 bases, with 15 bases between them. The CDR3 has 14 amino acids. Germline CDR1 is SNHLY and CDR2 is FYNNEI. The CDR3: CASSALRGAHEQYF. The CDR3, as DNA: TGTGCCAGCAGTGCGCTCAGGGGTGCCCACGAGCAGTACTTC.

The V call is TRBV5-4, the J call TRBJ2-7; tentatively, D is TRBD1 (5 bases). V was clipped by 1 base and J by 7 bases, with 15 bases between them. The CDR3 extends over 14 amino acids. Looked up from germline, CDR1 is SGHNT and CDR2 is YYREEE (reference sequence). CDR3 region: CASSLWWGAREQYF. CDR3 sequence (DNA): TGTGCCAGCAGCTTGTGGTGGGGCGCTAGAGAGCAGTACTTC.

The chain couples TRBV9 to TRBJ1-2, with unresolved D. V gave up 2 bases and J gave up 6 bases, with 14 bases separating them. The germline V gene encodes CDR1 SGDLS and CDR2 YYNGEE. This CDR3 spans 14 amino acids. The CDR3 DNA reads TGTGCCAGCAGCGTTGGAGTTTTTGAAGATGGCTACACCTTC. Protein sequence: CASSVGVFEDGYTF.

CDR3 residues: CASSARTGTGVGEQYF. CDR3 coding DNA: TGTGCCAGCAGCGCACGGACCGGGACAGGGGTGGGAGAGCAGTACTTC. The chain employs TRBV9 and TRBJ2-7; 10 nucleotides line up with TRBD1. CDR1 and CDR2 from the germline V gene are SGDLS and YYNGEE. The junction had 13 bases not matched to a gene; V was cut back by 3 bases and J by 7 bases. The CDR3 contains 16 residues.

Only one count was recorded for this clone. This rearrangement joins TRBV24-1 to TRBJ2-5, with D unclear. The V gene lost 1 base and the J gene lost 1 base, with 12 bases spanning the gap. Germline lookup yields CDR1 KGHDR and CDR2 SFDVKD. This CDR3 has 16 amino acids. The CDR3 is CATSDFFSSGQETQYF. The CDR3 DNA reads TGTGCCACCAGTGATTTTTTCTCGTCAGGCCAAGAGACCCAGTACTTC.

The rearrangement joins TRBV7-9 to TRBJ2-7; a weak D match, TRBD1 (6 bases). Germline values: CDR1 SEHNR, CDR2 FQNEAQ (reference sequence). CDR3 size: 11 residues. The V gene lost 4 bases and the J gene lost 7 bases, with 8 bases spanning the gap. CDR3 nucleotides: TGTGCCAGCAGCTCAACAGGGGAGCAGTACTTC. Amino acid sequence: CASSSTGEQYF.

The rearrangement joins TRBV6-4 to TRBJ2-1; 8 nucleotides align to TRBD1. Trimming took 4 bases from V and 6 from J; bases not matched to a gene: 5. This CDR3 contains 14 residues. Per the germline V gene, CDR1 is MRHNA and CDR2 is SNTAGT. The CDR3 nucleotides read TGTGCCAGCAGTGGACAGGGGCCCGGCAATGAGCAGTTCTTC. Translation gives CASSGQGPGNEQFF.

This chain connects TRBV9 to TRBJ2-1, with 12 bases fitting TRBD2. The CDR3 is 17 residues long. CDR1 and CDR2 from the germline V gene are SGDLS and YYNGEE. J gave up 4 bases and V 4 bases, and 9 bases lay outside the gene matches. The CDR3 here is CASSRGLAGLTYNEQFF. DNA for the CDR3: TGTGCCAGCAGCCGCGGACTAGCGGGACTAACTTACAATGAGCAGTTCTTC.

This chain uses TRBV29-1 with TRBJ1-2; TRBD1 aligns across 9 bases. Germline CDR1 reads SQVTM; CDR2 reads ANQGSEA. Losses at the gene ends were 3 bases for V and 4 bases for J; bases not matched to a gene: 6. The CDR3 totals 14 residues. The CDR3 here is CSVDVGTGTYGYTF. The CDR3 DNA reads TGCAGCGTTGATGTCGGGACAGGGACCTATGGCTACACCTTC. The full variable domain, rest sourced from reference TRBV29-1 and TRBJ1-2, is SAVISQKPSRDICQRGTSLTIQCQVDSQVTMMFWYRQQPGQSLTLIATANQGSEATYESGFVIDKFPISRPNLTFSTLTVSNMSPEDSSIYLCSVDVGTGTYGYTFGSGTRLTVV.

This rearrangement joins TRBV7-9 to TRBJ2-7, with D unclear. Germline V lookup: CDR1 SEHNR, CDR2 FQNEAQ (reference sequence). Deletions cut 4 bases from V and 7 bases from J, with 14 bases between. The CDR3 consists of 13 residues. The CDR3 nucleotides read TGTGCCAGCAGCTCGAGAGCGTTGGAGGAGCAGTACTTC. It specifies CASSSRALEEQYF.

This clone was seen more than once but under ten times. The V call is TRBV5-4, the J call TRBJ2-7, with 11 bases matching TRBD1. Germline V gene lookup returns CDR1 SGHNT and CDR2 YYREEE (reference sequence). J was trimmed by 7 bases and V by 4 bases; bases with no gene match: 13. CDR3 size: 16 residues. The CDR3 is CASSLPPWDRGWEQYF. The CDR3, as DNA: TGTGCCAGCAGCCTGCCCCCCTGGGACAGGGGGTGGGAGCAGTACTTC.

V is TRBV19 and J is TRBJ1-5; D is ambiguous. Germline CDR1 reads LNHDA; CDR2 reads SQIVND (reference sequence). V lost 3 bases and J lost 1, with 7 bases in between. The CDR3 length is 14 residues. The CDR3 sequence: CASSIGASNQPQHF. The CDR3 DNA reads TGTGCCAGTAGTATCGGAGCCAGCAATCAGCCCCAGCATTTT.

This sequence joins TRBV19 and TRBJ1-1; no reliable D call. Trimming stripped 2 bases from V and 4 bases from J, with 11 bases between. The CDR3 length is 14 residues. Germline V gene data show CDR1 as LNHDA and CDR2 as SQIVND (reference sequence). The CDR3 coding sequence is TGTGCCAGTAGTATAACGGGGATCGGCACTGAAGCTTTCTTT. Encoded protein: CASSITGIGTEAFF.

The V gene is TRBV6-6, the J gene TRBJ2-5, with TRBD2 identical over 7 bases. The CDR3 runs to 16 residues. Germline trimming cut 0 bases from V and 2 bases from J; bases unmatched to any gene: 6. Germline CDR1 and CDR2: MNHNY and SVGAGI (reference sequence). Written as DNA, the CDR3 is TGTGCCAGCAGTTACTCGTTAGCGGGTATGCAAGAGACCCAGTACTTC. This gives the protein CASSYSLAGMQETQYF.